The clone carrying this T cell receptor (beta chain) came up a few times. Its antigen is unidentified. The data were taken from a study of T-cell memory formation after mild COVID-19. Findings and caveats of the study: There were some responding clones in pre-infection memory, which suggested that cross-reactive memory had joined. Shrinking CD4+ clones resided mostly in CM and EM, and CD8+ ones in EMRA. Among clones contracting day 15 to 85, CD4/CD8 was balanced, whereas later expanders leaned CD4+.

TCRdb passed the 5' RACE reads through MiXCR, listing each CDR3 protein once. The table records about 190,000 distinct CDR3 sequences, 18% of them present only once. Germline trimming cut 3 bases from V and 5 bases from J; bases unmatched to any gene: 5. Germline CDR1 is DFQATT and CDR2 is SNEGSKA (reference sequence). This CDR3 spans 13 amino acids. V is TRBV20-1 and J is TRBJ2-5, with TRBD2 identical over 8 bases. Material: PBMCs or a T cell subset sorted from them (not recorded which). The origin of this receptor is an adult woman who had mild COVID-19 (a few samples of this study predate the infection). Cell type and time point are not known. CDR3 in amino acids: CSASGGARETQYF. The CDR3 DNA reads TGCAGTGCTAGCGGGGGGGCCCGGGAGACCCAGTACTTC.